Listed below are T cell receptor beta chains from one sample, sequenced in a study of control samples from healthy donors and cancer patients. Produced via immunoSEQ multiplex PCR; TCRdb's table is partial and in-frame only. This sample has about 160,000 clones, with 85% to 90% found just once. Sequenced sample: blood. Source of these receptors: a man aged 25-45 years in good health. The CDR3 runs from the conserved cysteine through the conserved F or W. A D gene is named only where the DNA matches it firmly. Clone size appears in some rows only: once, few, many, or a class for an expanded clone.

V gene,D gene,J gene,clone size,CDR3 DNA,CDR3 protein
TRBV7-2,TRBD1,TRBJ1-2,NA,TGTGCCAGCAGCTTCCCGGGACAGTATGGCTACACCTTC,CASSFPGQYGYTF
TRBV10-3,NA,TRBJ1-5,once,TGTGCCATCAATACAGGCGGTCAGGGGCCCCAGCATTTT,CAINTGGQGPQHF
TRBV5-1,NA,TRBJ2-3,NA,TGCGCCAGCTGGGCTGTCGGCACAGATACGCAGTATTTT,CASWAVGTDTQYF
TRBV7-9,TRBD1,TRBJ2-2,NA,TGTGCCAGCAGCTTTTCCCGACAGGGAGATGGGACCGGGGAGCTGTTTTTT,CASSFSRQGDGTGELFF
TRBV15,NA,TRBJ1-5,NA,TGTGCCACCAGCAGCTCGGCCCTGCTGAGTACCCCCCAGCATTTT,CATSSSALLSTPQHF
TRBV11-1,NA,TRBJ1-3,NA,TGTGCCAGCAGCTCAGGACCCGGGGGCGGAAACACCATATATTTT,CASSSGPGGGNTIYF
TRBV3-1/TRBV3-2,NA,TRBJ2-1,NA,TGTGCCAGCAGCCGGACGGACATTTTCTCTTACAATGAGCAGTTCTTC,CASSRTDIFSYNEQFF
TRBV7-9,NA,TRBJ1-2,NA,TGTGCCAGCAGCTTAGGTGTGGGAAGATATGGCTACACCTTC,CASSLGVGRYGYTF
TRBV2,TRBD1,TRBJ2-1,NA,TGTGCCATTCAGGACAGGGGGCTTTCTAAAAGCTCCTACAATGAGCAGTTCTTC,CAIQDRGLSKSSYNEQFF
TRBV5-1,TRBD1,TRBJ2-7,NA,TGCGCCAGCAGCTCCAACCCGGGACAGGGCCCCGGCGAGCAGTACTTC,CASSSNPGQGPGEQYF
TRBV7-9,TRBD1,TRBJ2-3,NA,TGTGCCAGCAGCAGGAACAGGGGGCCTACAGATACGCAGTATTTT,CASSRNRGPTDTQYF
TRBV7-9,TRBD1,TRBJ2-5,NA,TGTGCCAGCAGCTTGTGGACAGGGGAGACCCAGTACTTC,CASSLWTGETQYF
TRBV27,NA,TRBJ2-7,once,TGTGCCAGCAGTTCCGGGGACGGCTACGAGCAGTACTTC,CASSSGDGYEQYF
TRBV24-1,TRBD2,TRBJ2-1,once,TGTGCCACCAGTGACTCAGCGGGGAACAATGAGCAGTTCTTC,CATSDSAGNNEQFF
TRBV19,TRBD1,TRBJ1-4,NA,TGTGCCAGTAGTCGAGGGGGCCCGGCGGGTGAAAAACTGTTTTTT,CASSRGGPAGEKLFF
TRBV27,NA,TRBJ2-1,once,TGTGCCAGCACTTTTATTGACAGACCCAATGAGCAGTTCTTC,CASTFIDRPNEQFF
TRBV4-1,NA,TRBJ1-5,NA,TGCGCCAGCAGCCAAGGCCCCAGTGAGGCGGGCAAGCCCCAGCATTTT,CASSQGPSEAGKPQHF
TRBV19,NA,TRBJ2-2,NA,TGTGCCAGTAGTAAGGGGAGCGGGACAGCCACCGGGGAGCTGTTTTTT,CASSKGSGTATGELFF
TRBV6-5,TRBD1,TRBJ1-2,NA,TGTGCCAGCAGTTTTGGACAGGGGAGCCCGAAAGGCTACACCTTC,CASSFGQGSPKGYTF
TRBV5-4,TRBD1,TRBJ2-1,NA,TGTGCCAGCAGCCGCGGACAGGGGGCCGGGGGGAGTTACAATGAGCAGTTCTTC,CASSRGQGAGGSYNEQFF
TRBV5-4,TRBD1,TRBJ2-7,NA,TGTGCCAGCATTGACAGGGAATCCTACGAGCAGTACTTC,CASIDRESYEQYF
TRBV25-1,NA,TRBJ1-1,NA,TGTGCCAGCACCCTTAGCACTGAAGCTTTCTTT,CASTLSTEAFF
TRBV2,NA,TRBJ2-1,NA,TGTGCCAGCATCCGGAGGATCCAGAGAATTTACAATGAGCAGTTCTTC,CASIRRIQRIYNEQFF
TRBV7-2,NA,TRBJ1-2,NA,TGTGCCAGCAGCCTAGGAATGGGCCGAAACTATGGCTACACCTTC,CASSLGMGRNYGYTF
TRBV18,NA,TRBJ2-7,NA,TGTGCCAGCTCACCTACGGCAGGGAGCTCCTACGAGCAGTACTTC,CASSPTAGSSYEQYF
TRBV19,NA,TRBJ1-5,NA,TGTGCCAGTAGTATACAGGGAAGGCAGCCCCAGCATTTT,CASSIQGRQPQHF
TRBV11-3,NA,TRBJ2-3,NA,TGTGCCAGCAGCTTACGGGGCTGGCCAGATACGCAGTATTTT,CASSLRGWPDTQYF
TRBV30,NA,TRBJ1-6,NA,TGTGCCTGGAGTATCGGGGGTCAGTCACCCCTCCACTTT,CAWSIGGQSPLHF
TRBV4-2,NA,TRBJ2-7,NA,TGTGCCAGCAGCCAAGACCAACAACCGGACTCCCGGAGCCCCTACGAGCAGTACTTC,CASSQDQQPDSRSPYEQYF
TRBV11-3,NA,TRBJ2-1,NA,TGTGCCAGCAGCTTAGACGACAATGAGCAGTTCTTC,CASSLDDNEQFF
TRBV15,TRBD1,TRBJ2-1,NA,TGTGCCACCAGCAGAGAGGGACAGTCCCGGGGTGGTGAGCAGTTCTTC,CATSREGQSRGGEQFF
TRBV27,NA,TRBJ1-5,medium-sized,TGTGCCAGCAGTTTATCAGGAAGCTGGGGCGAGCCCCAGCATTTT,CASSLSGSWGEPQHF
TRBV12-5,NA,TRBJ2-5,few,TGTGCTAGTGGTTTTGAGGTGGAGACCCAGTACTTC,CASGFEVETQYF
TRBV14,TRBD2,TRBJ2-7,NA,TGTGCCAGCAGCATCCGTAGCGGGAGGCGAGTCTACGAGCAGTACTTC,CASSIRSGRRVYEQYF
TRBV4-3,NA,TRBJ2-7,NA,TGCGCCAGCAGCCCGGACATAGGGTACGAGCAGTACTTC,CASSPDIGYEQYF
TRBV6-5,TRBD1,TRBJ2-3,NA,TGTGCCAGCAGTTCCACCGGGACAGCGAGCACAGATACGCAGTATTTT,CASSSTGTASTDTQYF
TRBV28,NA,TRBJ2-1,NA,TGTGCCAGCAGTTTGGCACTCTCTGGCTCCTACAATGAGCAGTTCTTC,CASSLALSGSYNEQFF
TRBV6-1,TRBD2,TRBJ2-5,NA,TGTGCCAGCAGTGTAGCGGGGGGCCAAGAGACCCAGTACTTC,CASSVAGGQETQYF
TRBV4-3,TRBD1,TRBJ1-2,once,TGCGCCAGCAGCCAAGACAAGGGGGCAGGTGGCTACACCTTC,CASSQDKGAGGYTF
TRBV18,NA,TRBJ1-6,NA,TGTGCCAGCTCACCGGGCCAGCGCAATTCACCCCTCCACTTT,CASSPGQRNSPLHF
TRBV28,NA,TRBJ1-5,NA,TGTGCCAGCAGCCCCCCCCTAGGGGCCAATCAGCCCCAGCATTTT,CASSPPLGANQPQHF
TRBV7-9,TRBD1,TRBJ1-1,NA,TGTGCCAGCAGCGAAAACTACCGACAGGGTGGTGAAGCTTTCTTT,CASSENYRQGGEAFF
TRBV5-1,TRBD1,TRBJ1-4,NA,TGCGCCAGCGGCCAACAGGGGACCAATAATGAAAAACTGTTTTTT,CASGQQGTNNEKLFF
TRBV28,NA,TRBJ2-1,NA,TGTGCCAGCAGTTCCCCCTTGAGGCGGGGAACCTACAATGAGCAGTTCTTC,CASSSPLRRGTYNEQFF
TRBV7-2,NA,TRBJ1-6,NA,TGTGCCAGCAGCTTAGCGGGGCCGCCTTTCCCCCTCCACTTT,CASSLAGPPFPLHF
TRBV18,NA,TRBJ2-3,NA,TGTGCCAGCTCAAGCAGTCCCGCCTTGGATACGCAGTATTTT,CASSSSPALDTQYF
TRBV27,NA,TRBJ2-5,NA,TGTGCCAGCAGTATACGCGGCAAAGAGACCCAGTACTTC,CASSIRGKETQYF
TRBV3-1/TRBV3-2,TRBD2,TRBJ2-1,NA,TGTGCCAGCAGCCAAGGGGGACTAGCAGGTATTCAGGGTGAGCAGTTCTTC,CASSQGGLAGIQGEQFF
TRBV7-9,NA,TRBJ2-3,NA,TGTGCCAGCAGCCCCGTACTACCCTCCCCAGATACGCAGTATTTT,CASSPVLPSPDTQYF
TRBV5-1,TRBD1,TRBJ1-1,NA,TGCGCCAGCAGCTTAACCGGGACAGTTGAAGCTTTCTTT,CASSLTGTVEAFF
TRBV11-2,NA,TRBJ2-1,NA,TGTGCCAGCAGTTCTCTAGGTCCTAGCTCCTACAATGAGCAGTTCTTC,CASSSLGPSSYNEQFF
TRBV2,NA,TRBJ1-1,NA,TGTGCCAGCAGTCGGAGGACGAACACTGAAGCTTTCTTT,CASSRRTNTEAFF
TRBV2,NA,TRBJ1-2,NA,TGTGCCAGCAGTATAGGGGGGCGTTCCTATGGCTACACCTTC,CASSIGGRSYGYTF